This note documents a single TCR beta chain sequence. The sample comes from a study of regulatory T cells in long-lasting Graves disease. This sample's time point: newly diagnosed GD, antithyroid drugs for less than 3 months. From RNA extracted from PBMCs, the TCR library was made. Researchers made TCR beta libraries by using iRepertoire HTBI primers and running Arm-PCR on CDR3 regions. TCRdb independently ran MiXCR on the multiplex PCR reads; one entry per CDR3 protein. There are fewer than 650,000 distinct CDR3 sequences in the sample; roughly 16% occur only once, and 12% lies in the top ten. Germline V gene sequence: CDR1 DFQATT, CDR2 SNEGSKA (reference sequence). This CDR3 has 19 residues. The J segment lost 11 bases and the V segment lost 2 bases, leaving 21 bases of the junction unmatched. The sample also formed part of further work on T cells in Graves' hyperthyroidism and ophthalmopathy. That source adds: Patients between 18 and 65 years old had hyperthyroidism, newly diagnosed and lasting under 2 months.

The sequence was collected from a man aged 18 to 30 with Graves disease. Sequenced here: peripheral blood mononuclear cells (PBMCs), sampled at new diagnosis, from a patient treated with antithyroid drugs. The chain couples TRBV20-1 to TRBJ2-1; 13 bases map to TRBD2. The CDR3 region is CSARPTGYGTSGVGRKQFF. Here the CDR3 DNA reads TGCAGTGCTAGACCCACGGGGTACGGGACTAGCGGGGTTGGGAGGAAGCAGTTCTTC.